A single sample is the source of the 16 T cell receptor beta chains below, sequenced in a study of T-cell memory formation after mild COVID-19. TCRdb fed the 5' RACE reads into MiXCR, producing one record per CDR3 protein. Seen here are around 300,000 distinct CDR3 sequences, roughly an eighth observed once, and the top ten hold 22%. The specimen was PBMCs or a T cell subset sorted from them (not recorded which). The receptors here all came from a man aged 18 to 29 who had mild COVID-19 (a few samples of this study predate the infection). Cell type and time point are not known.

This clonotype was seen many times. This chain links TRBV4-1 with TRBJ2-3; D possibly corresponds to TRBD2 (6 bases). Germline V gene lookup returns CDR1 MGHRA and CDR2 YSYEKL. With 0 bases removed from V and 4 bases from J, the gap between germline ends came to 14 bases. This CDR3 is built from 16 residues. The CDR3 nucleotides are TGCGCCAGCAGCCAAGAGTGGGCCCCTAGCGCAGATACGCAGTATTTT. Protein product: CASSQEWAPSADTQYF.

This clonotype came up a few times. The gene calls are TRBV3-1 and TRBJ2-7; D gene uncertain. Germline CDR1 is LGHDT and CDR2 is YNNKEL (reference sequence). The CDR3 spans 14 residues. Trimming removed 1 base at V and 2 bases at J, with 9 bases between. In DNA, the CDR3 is TGTGCCAGCAGCCAAGTGGGCGACCCCTACGAGCAGTACTTC. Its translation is CASSQVGDPYEQYF.

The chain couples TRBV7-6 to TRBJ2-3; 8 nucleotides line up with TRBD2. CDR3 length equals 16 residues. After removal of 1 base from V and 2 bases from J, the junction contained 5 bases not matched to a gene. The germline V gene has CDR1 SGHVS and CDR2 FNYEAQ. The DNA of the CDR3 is TGTGCCAGCAGCTTAGGATCAGCGGGGGCCACAGATACGCAGTATTTT. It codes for CASSLGSAGATDTQYF.

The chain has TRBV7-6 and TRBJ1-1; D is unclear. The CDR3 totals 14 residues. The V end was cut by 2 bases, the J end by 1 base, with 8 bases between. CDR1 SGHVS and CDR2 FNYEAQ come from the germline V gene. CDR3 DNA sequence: TGTGCCAGCAGCTTAAGGCAGAAGAACACTGAAGCTTTCTTT. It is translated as CASSLRQKNTEAFF. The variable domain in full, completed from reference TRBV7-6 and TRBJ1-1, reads GAGVSQSPRYKVTKRGQDVALRCDPISGHVSLYWYRQALGQGPEFLTYFNYEAQQDKSGLPNDRFSAERPEGSISTLTIQRTEQRDSAMYRCASSLRQKNTEAFFGQGTRLTVV.

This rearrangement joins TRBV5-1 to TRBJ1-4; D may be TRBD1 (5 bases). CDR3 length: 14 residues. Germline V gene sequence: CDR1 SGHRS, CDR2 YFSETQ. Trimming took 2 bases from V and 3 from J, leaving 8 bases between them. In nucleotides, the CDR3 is TGCGCCAGCAGCTTTGACAGACCTAATGAAAAACTGTTTTTT. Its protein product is CASSFDRPNEKLFF.

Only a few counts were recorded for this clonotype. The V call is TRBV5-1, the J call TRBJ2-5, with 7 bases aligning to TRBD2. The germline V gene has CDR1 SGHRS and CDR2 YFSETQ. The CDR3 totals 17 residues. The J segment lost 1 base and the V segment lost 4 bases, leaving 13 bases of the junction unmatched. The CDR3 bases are TGCGCCAGCAGCCCACTGGAGCTAGCGGCCATCCAAGAGACCCAGTACTTC. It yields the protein CASSPLELAAIQETQYF.

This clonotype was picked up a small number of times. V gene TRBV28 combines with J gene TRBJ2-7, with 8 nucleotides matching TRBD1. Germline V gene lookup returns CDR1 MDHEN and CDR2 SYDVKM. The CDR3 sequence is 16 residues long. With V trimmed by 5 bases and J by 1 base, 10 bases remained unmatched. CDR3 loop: CASSTTGQGTSYEQYF. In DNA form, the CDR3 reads TGTGCCAGCAGTACAACCGGACAGGGCACATCCTACGAGCAGTACTTC.

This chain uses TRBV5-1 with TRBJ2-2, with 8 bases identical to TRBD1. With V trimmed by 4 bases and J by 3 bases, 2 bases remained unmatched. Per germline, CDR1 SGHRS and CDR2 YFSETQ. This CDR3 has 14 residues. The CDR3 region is CASSKTGDTGELFF. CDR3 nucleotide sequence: TGCGCCAGCAGCAAGACAGGGGACACCGGGGAGCTGTTTTTT.

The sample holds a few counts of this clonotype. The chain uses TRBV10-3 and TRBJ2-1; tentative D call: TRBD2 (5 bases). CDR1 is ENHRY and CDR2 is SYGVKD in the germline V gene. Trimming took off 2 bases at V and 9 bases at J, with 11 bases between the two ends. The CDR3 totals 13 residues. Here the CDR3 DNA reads TGTGCCATCAGTGAGACGCCCCGGGGTGAGCAGTTCTTC. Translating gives CAISETPRGEQFF.

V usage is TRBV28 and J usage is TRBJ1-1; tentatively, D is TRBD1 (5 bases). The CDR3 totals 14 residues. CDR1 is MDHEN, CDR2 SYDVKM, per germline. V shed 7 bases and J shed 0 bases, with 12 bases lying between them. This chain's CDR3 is CASIRGGVNTEAFF. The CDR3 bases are TGTGCCAGCATCCGCGGGGGAGTGAACACTGAAGCTTTCTTT.

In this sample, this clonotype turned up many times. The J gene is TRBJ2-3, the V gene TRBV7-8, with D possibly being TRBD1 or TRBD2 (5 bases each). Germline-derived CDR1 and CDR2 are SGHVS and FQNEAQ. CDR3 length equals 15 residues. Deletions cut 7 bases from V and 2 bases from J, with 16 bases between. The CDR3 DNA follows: TGTGCCAGCACCGTAGGGACGGCCTACACAGATACGCAGTATTTT. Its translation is CASTVGTAYTDTQYF.

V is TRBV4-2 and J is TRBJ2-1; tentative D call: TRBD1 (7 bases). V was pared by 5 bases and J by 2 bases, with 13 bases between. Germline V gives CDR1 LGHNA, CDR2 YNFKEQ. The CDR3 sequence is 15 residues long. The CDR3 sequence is CASSMRDSTYNEQFF. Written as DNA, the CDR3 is TGTGCCAGCAGCATGCGGGACAGTACCTACAATGAGCAGTTCTTC.

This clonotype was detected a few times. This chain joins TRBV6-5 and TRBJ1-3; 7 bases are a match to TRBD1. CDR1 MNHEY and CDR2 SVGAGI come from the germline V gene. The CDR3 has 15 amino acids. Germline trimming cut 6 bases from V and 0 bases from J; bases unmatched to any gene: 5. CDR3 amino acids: CASSVDRVSGNTIYF. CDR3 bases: TGTGCCAGCAGCGTCGACAGGGTCTCTGGAAACACCATATATTTT.

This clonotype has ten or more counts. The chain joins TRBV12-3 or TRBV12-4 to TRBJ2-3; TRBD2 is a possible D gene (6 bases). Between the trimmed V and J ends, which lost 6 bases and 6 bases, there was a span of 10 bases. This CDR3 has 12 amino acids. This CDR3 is CASSSRGDTQYF. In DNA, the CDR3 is TGTGCCAGCAGCTCTCGGGGGGATACGCAGTATTTT.

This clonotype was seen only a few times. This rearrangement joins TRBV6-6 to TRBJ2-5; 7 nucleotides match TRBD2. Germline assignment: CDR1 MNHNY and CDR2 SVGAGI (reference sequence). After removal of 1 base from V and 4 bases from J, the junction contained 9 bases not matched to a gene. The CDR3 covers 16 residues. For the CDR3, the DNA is TGTGCCAGCAGTTACTTGGAGGACGGACTAGGAGAGACCCAGTACTTC. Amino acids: CASSYLEDGLGETQYF.

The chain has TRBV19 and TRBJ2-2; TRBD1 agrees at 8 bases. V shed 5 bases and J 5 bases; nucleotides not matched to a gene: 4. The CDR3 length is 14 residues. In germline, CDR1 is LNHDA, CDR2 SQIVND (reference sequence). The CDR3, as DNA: TGTGCCAGTAGTCAAGACAGGGGAACCGGGGAGCTGTTTTTT. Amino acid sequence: CASSQDRGTGELFF.